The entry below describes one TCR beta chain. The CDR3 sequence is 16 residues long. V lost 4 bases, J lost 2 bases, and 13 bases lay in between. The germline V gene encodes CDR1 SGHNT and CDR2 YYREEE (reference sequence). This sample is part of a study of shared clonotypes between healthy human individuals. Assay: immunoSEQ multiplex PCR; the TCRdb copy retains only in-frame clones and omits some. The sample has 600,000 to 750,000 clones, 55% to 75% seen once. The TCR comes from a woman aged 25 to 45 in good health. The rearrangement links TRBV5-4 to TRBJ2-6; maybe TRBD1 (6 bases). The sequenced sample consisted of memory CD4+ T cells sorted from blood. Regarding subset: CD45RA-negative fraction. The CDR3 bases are TGTGCCAGCAGCCAGGGGACCCGCCCTGGGGCCAACGTCCTGACTTTC. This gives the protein CASSQGTRPGANVLTF.